This TCR beta chain was retrieved from a study of OX40 agonist ivuxolimab in advanced cancers. The overall study: The dose-escalation group included hepatocellular carcinoma, melanoma, renal cell carcinoma and head and neck cancer.

The CDR3 extends over 14 amino acids. Germline V lookup: CDR1 MNHEY, CDR2 SVGAGI. Trimming left V 5 bases short and J 7 bases short, with 15 bases between. Here immunoSEQ multiplex PCR was the method, and the copy in TCRdb shows in-frame clones only, minus some. This sample carries 45,000 to 55,000 clones, around 80% of them seen once, and the ten largest clones take over 1.5%. A word on this clone: Its antigen is as yet unknown.

The study's findings and limits: CD4+ and CD8+ T cells in blood underwent clonal expansion by week 6 at 0.1 to 3.0 mg/kg.

Exclusion of a patient followed from autoimmune disease history or systemic immunosuppression. Baseline, cycle 4 day 1, and cycle 7 day 1 were the blood sampling points. The sequenced sample was CD4+ or CD8+ T cells sorted from blood, obtained in a trial of the OX40 agonist ivuxolimab. This chain connects TRBV6-5 to TRBJ1-5; D gene uncertain. The source of this sequence is an adult with an advanced solid tumor such as melanoma, head and neck, liver or kidney cancer. CDR3 in DNA: TGTGCCAGCAGTACCCTACGACTGGGGCAGCCCCAGCATTTT. Its protein is CASSTLRLGQPQHF.